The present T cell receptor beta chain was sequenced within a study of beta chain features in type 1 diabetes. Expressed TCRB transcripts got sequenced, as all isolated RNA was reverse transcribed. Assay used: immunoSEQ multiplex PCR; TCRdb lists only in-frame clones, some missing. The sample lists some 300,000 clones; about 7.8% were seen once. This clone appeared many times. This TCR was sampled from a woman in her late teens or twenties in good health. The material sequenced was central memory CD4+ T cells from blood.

The DNA for the CDR3 is TGTGCCACCAGCAGATCACGGGGGGCAGCCTACGAGCAGTACTTC. This translates into CATSRSRGAAYEQYF. The genes are TRBV15 and TRBJ2-7, with D perhaps matching TRBD2 (7 bases). The CDR3 length is 15 residues. The ends were cut back, 2 bases at V and 2 bases at J, with 13 bases in the middle. The germline V gene has CDR1 LNHNV and CDR2 YYDKDF (reference sequence).